The 14 T cell receptor beta chains reported below all come from one sample, sequenced in a study of T cells in Graves' hyperthyroidism and ophthalmopathy. What was amplified from RNA transcripts were TCR beta CDR3 regions. A set of HTBI primers served as the primers for a first-round RT-PCR of the TCR CDR3. TCRdb reprocessed the multiplex PCR reads with MiXCR, giving one entry per CDR3 protein. The sample consists of about 640,000 distinct CDR3 sequences, less than 25% of them appearing once. The sample was blood. Receptors originate from a man aged 30-40 years with Graves' ophthalmopathy.

In DNA, the CDR3 is TGTGCCAGCAGCCAAAAACCGACAGGGTCAATCGGGGAGCTGTTTTTT. Protein: CASSQKPTGSIGELFF. This chain joins TRBV4-2 and TRBJ2-2; 7 nucleotides agree with TRBD1. The germline gives CDR1 LGHNA, CDR2 YNFKEQ. The CDR3 length is 16 residues. J was trimmed by 7 bases and V by 2 bases; bases with no gene match: 10.

The chain combines TRBV6-2 or TRBV6-3 with TRBJ2-7; D is tentatively TRBD1 or TRBD2 (6 bases each). The CDR3 has 17 amino acids. Trimming cost V 2 bases and J 4 bases, with 21 bases left between them. Germline V gene sequence: CDR1 MNHEY, CDR2 SVGEGT. Written as DNA, the CDR3 is TGTGCCAGCAGTTACGAAACTGATCGGGGGCTAAAATACGAGCAGTACTTC. This translates into CASSYETDRGLKYEQYF.

The V and J genes are TRBV7-9 and TRBJ2-5; no definite D call. This CDR3 spans 13 amino acids. V was clipped by 8 bases and J by 1 base, with 11 bases between them. CDR1 is SEHNR and CDR2 is FQNEAQ in the germline V gene (reference sequence). Here the CDR3 DNA reads TGTGCCAGCTTTCACCCCAGCCAAGAGACCCAGTACTTC. Protein product: CASFHPSQETQYF.

CDR3 sequence: CAWGGGKTISGEQYF. The CDR3 coding sequence is TGTGCCTGGGGCGGTGGAAAGACAATCTCAGGCGAGCAGTACTTC. The chain employs TRBV30 and TRBJ2-7; no clear D. CDR1 and CDR2 from the germline V gene are GTSNPN and SVGIG (reference sequence). V lost 5 bases and J 6 bases, leaving 23 bases between the germline ends. The CDR3 length is 15 residues.

This clonotype was observed at least ten times. The V call is TRBV24-1, the J call TRBJ1-1, with TRBD1 matching over 7 bases. The CDR3 consists of 14 residues. In germline, CDR1 is KGHDR, CDR2 SFDVKD. After removal of 4 bases from V and 6 bases from J, the junction contained 7 bases not matched to a gene. Here the CDR3 reads CATSESTGDAEAFF. The CDR3 DNA is TGTGCCACCAGTGAAAGTACAGGGGATGCTGAAGCTTTCTTT.

In this sample, this clonotype turned up many times. The chain links TRBV6-1 to TRBJ1-1; D is unresolved. The CDR3 is made up of 13 amino acids. Trimming cost V 6 bases and J 1 base, with 9 bases left between them. Germline lookup yields CDR1 MNHNS and CDR2 SASEGT. In DNA form, the CDR3 reads TGTGCCAGCAGGGTTCAGGCGAACACTGAAGCTTTCTTT. This gives the protein CASRVQANTEAFF.

Only a few counts were recorded for this clonotype. V usage is TRBV9 and J usage is TRBJ2-7; 7 bases fit TRBD2. The CDR3 spans 15 residues. Germline V gene lookup returns CDR1 SGDLS and CDR2 YYNGEE. Germline trimming cut 0 bases from V and 3 bases from J; bases unmatched to any gene: 6. CDR3 nucleotide sequence: TGTGCCAGCAGCGTAGGAGGCGGGAGAAACTACGAGCAGTACTTC. As protein: CASSVGGGRNYEQYF. Using reference TRBV9 and TRBJ2-7 for the parts outside the CDR3, the full variable domain is DSGVTQTPKHLITATGQRVTLRCSPRSGDLSVYWYQQSLDQGLQFLIQYYNGEERAKGNILERFSAQQFPDLHSELNLSSLELGDSALYFCASSVGGGRNYEQYFGPGTRLTVT.

V is TRBV3-1 and J is TRBJ2-2, with TRBD1 matching over 8 bases. The CDR3 runs 15 residues. V lost 4 bases and J lost 7; bases outside the gene matches: 8. In germline, CDR1 is LGHDT, CDR2 YNNKEL (reference sequence). The CDR3 reads CASSPSTGVVGELFF. The CDR3 DNA follows: TGTGCCAGCAGCCCCTCGACAGGGGTGGTCGGGGAGCTGTTTTTT.

The chain carries TRBV4-1 and TRBJ1-4; D is uncertain. Germline values: CDR1 MGHRA, CDR2 YSYEKL. The CDR3 contains 15 residues. V lost 5 bases and J 0 bases, leaving 10 bases between the germline ends. The CDR3 loop reads CASSTQHTTNEKLFF. The CDR3 DNA follows: TGCGCCAGCAGCACTCAGCACACAACTAATGAAAAACTGTTTTTT.

This clonotype turned up a few times. The rearrangement links TRBV6-1 to TRBJ1-5, with 9 bases fitting TRBD1. V shed 7 bases and J 4 bases; nucleotides not matched to a gene: 14. The germline CDR1 and CDR2 sequences are MNHNS and SASEGT. The CDR3 runs 17 residues. The chain's CDR3 is CASTDRGKSIRNQPQHF. DNA for the CDR3: TGTGCCAGCACAGACAGGGGGAAGTCCATAAGGAATCAGCCCCAGCATTTT.

V is TRBV15 and J is TRBJ1-5; weak D call: TRBD1 (5 bases). In germline, CDR1 is LNHNV, CDR2 YYDKDF (reference sequence). Between the trimmed V and J ends, which lost 0 bases and 0 bases, there was a span of 12 bases. CDR3 length equals 17 residues. CDR3 in amino acids: CATSRDDSPYSNQPQHF. In DNA, the CDR3 is TGTGCCACCAGCAGAGATGACAGCCCGTATAGCAATCAGCCCCAGCATTTT.

V and J are TRBV28 and TRBJ2-3, with D unclear. The V gene lost 1 base and the J gene lost 1 base, with 6 bases spanning the gap. Germline values: CDR1 MDHEN, CDR2 SYDVKM. This CDR3 comprises 14 residues. The CDR3 region has the DNA TGTGCCAGCAGTTTATATACGCGCACAGATACGCAGTATTTT. Residues: CASSLYTRTDTQYF.

This clonotype has only one observation. The junction does not match germline at one end; this may be a read error. The chain carries TRBV5-1 and TRBJ2-2; possibly TRBD1 for D (6 bases). The germline CDR1 and CDR2 sequences are SGHRS and YFSETQ. The CDR3 runs to 17 residues. CDR3 nucleotides: TGCGCCAGCAGCTCGGGCTCAGGGGCCGCGAACACCAGGGAGCTGTTTTTT. Amino acid sequence: CASSSGSGAANTRELFF. Together with reference TRBV5-1 and TRBJ2-2, the CDR3 gives the full variable domain: KAGVTQTPRYLIKTRGQQVTLSCSPISGHRSVSWYQQTPGQGLQFLFEYFSETQRNKGNFPGRFSGRQFSNSRSEMNVSTLELGDSALYLCASSSGSGAANTRELFFGEGSRLTVL.

Concerning this clonotype itself: A much larger clone lies a single base off, so this may be a read error. V gene TRBV28 combines with J gene TRBJ2-7; D unclear. This CDR3 contains 13 residues. From germline, CDR1 is MDHEN and CDR2 SYDVKM. The chain's CDR3 is CASSFRSSYVQYF. For the CDR3, the DNA is TGTGCCAGCAGTTTCCGGAGCTCCTACGTGCAGTACTTC.